Sequencing of this T cell receptor beta chain was carried out in a study of T cell responses to AZD1222 COVID-19 vaccine. As for the study in general: Pooled samples include second doses given at about 4 or 12 weeks.

Note on this clone: Its specificity is unknown.

V was pared by 2 bases and J by 8 bases, with 12 bases between. This CDR3 is 13 amino acids long. Here immunoSEQ multiplex PCR was the method, and the copy in TCRdb shows in-frame clones only, minus some. The sample contains about 200,000 clones, 88% of which appear only once. Overall study results and limits: Repertoire collection took place solely once the T cell response had peaked.

V is TRBV12-3 or TRBV12-4 and J is TRBJ1-2; possible D gene TRBD1, 5 bases. This sequence originates from an adult in good health. The specimen was peripheral blood, collected on day 0 of AZD1222 vaccination. CDR3 sequence reads: CASSLHGDPGYTF. The CDR3 DNA sequence: TGTGCCAGCAGTTTACACGGGGACCCGGGCTACACCTTC.